This TCR beta chain was identified during a study of CD8 T cells in Susac syndrome. Study overall: Patients with Susac syndrome were therapy-naive, taking corticosteroids, with some also receiving intravenous immunoglobulin, or taking intravenous immunoglobulin alone at the time their blood was drawn.

After extraction with the RNeasy kit, roughly 0.5 to 1 ug of the RNA was reverse transcribed using random hexamers. A multiplex approach, immunoSEQ multiplex PCR, amplified TCR beta CDR3 across 54 Vbeta and 13 Jbeta. TCRdb reprocessed the immunoSEQ multiplex PCR reads via MiXCR and lists one record per CDR3 protein. The sample includes tens of thousands of distinct CDR3 sequences, 96% of them seen just once. Study-wide points: Peak Susac CD8+ clonal expansion occurred in TEMRA cells and active patients. Detection of Susac-specific public clones gave around 15 in total CD8+ repertoires and several in CD8+ TEMRA repertoires.

Notes on this clonotype: The antigen is undetermined.

Germline V gives CDR1 LGHDT, CDR2 YNNKEL (reference sequence). Trimming stripped 5 bases from V and 5 bases from J, with 21 bases between. This CDR3 is 16 amino acids long. This sequence originates from a human donor with Susac syndrome. Input material: CD8+ T cells from PBMCs. This sequence joins TRBV3-1 and TRBJ1-1; D possibly corresponds to TRBD1 (6 bases). For the CDR3, the DNA is TGTGCCAGCAGCTCGAGGGATCGGGGGCAGAGGACTGAAGCTTTCTTT. Translating it yields CASSSRDRGQRTEAFF.